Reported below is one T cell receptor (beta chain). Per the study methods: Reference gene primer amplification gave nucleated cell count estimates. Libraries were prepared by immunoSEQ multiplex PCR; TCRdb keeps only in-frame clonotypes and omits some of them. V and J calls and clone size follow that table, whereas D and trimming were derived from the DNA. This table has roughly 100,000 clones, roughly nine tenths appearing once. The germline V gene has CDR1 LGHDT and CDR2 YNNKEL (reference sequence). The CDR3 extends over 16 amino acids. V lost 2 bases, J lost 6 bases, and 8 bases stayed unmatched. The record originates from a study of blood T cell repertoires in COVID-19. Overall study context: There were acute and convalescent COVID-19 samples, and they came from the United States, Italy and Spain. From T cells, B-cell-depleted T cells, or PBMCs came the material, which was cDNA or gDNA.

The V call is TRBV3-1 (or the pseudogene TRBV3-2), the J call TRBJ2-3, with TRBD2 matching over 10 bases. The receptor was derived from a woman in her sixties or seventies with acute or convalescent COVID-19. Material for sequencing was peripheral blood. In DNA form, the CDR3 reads TGTGCCAGCAGCCAAAAAAGCGGGAGGGCCATGGATACGCAGTATTTT. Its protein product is CASSQKSGRAMDTQYF.